The clone carrying this T cell receptor beta chain was counted only a few times. As yet, its antigen is unknown. For a library built for alpha chains, this beta chain is a stray read; little rests on its size. CDR1 and CDR2 from the germline V gene are SGHDT and YYEEEE. V was clipped by 4 bases and J by 6 bases, with 8 bases between them. The CDR3 has 12 amino acids. Time point defined: sample taken at primary tumor resection. These data are taken from a study of spatial heterogeneity in lung cancer. TCRdb reprocessed the 5' RACE reads with MiXCR, giving one entry per CDR3 protein. The sample has 2,500 to 3,500 distinct CDR3 sequences, 17% seen once; the top ten hold roughly 15%. General study results and limits: Intratumoral expanded alpha and beta TCR counts were found to track tumor mutation counts.

The V and J genes are TRBV5-6 and TRBJ2-1; TRBD1 is a possible D gene (5 bases). Specimen: lung tumor tissue, collected at surgery. This clonotype was sampled from a male donor with early-stage non-small cell lung cancer. The CDR3 reads CASSVDSNEQFF. Here the CDR3 DNA reads TGTGCCAGCAGCGTTGACAGCAATGAGCAGTTCTTC. The full variable domain, in which reference TRBV5-6 and TRBJ2-1 provide the parts outside the CDR3, is DAGVTQSPTHLIKTRGQQVTLRCSPKSGHDTVSWYQQALGQGPQFIFQYYEEEERQRGNFPDRFSGHQFPNYSSELNVNALLLGDSALYLCASSVDSNEQFFGPGTRLTVL.